This T cell receptor (beta chain) originates from a study of T cell responses to AZD1222 COVID-19 vaccine. Comments on this clone: The antigen remains undetermined.

The germline V gene has CDR1 MNHEY and CDR2 SVGEGT. The V and J ends lost 5 bases and 9 bases, in that order; junction bases with no gene match: 13. The CDR3 length is 15 residues. Study outcomes and limitations: Spike-specific TCR breadth and depth were elevated following two AZD1222 doses. Just 5 or 6 AZD1222 recipients tested seropositive at baseline.

Produced via immunoSEQ multiplex PCR; TCRdb's table is partial and in-frame only. The data show about 120,000 clones, around 90% seen once. The specimen was peripheral blood, collected on day 0 of AZD1222 vaccination. This sequence was found in an adult in good health. This chain links TRBV6-2 or TRBV6-3 with TRBJ2-1; 7 nucleotides agree with TRBD2. The CDR3, as DNA: TGTGCCAGCAGTACCCCGGTCGGGGGGAGGGGTGAGCAGTTCTTC. The encoded protein is CASSTPVGGRGEQFF.